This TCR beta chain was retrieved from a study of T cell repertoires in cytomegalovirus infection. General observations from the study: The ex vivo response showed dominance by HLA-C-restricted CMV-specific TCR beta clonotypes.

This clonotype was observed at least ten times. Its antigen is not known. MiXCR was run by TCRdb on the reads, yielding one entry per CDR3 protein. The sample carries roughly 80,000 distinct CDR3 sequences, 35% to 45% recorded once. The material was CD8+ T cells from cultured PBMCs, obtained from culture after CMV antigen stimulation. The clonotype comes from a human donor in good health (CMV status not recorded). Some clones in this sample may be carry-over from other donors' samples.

CDR3 bases: TGTGCCAGCAGCTTAAGGGTCACCGGGGAGCTGTTTTTT. Translating gives CASSLRVTGELFF. The rearrangement joins TRBV7-8 to TRBJ2-2; unclear D gene. The CDR3 spans 13 residues. Deletions cut 2 bases from V and 4 bases from J, with 5 bases between. Germline V gene sequence: CDR1 SGHVS, CDR2 FQNEAQ.